This T cell receptor beta chain was captured in a study of cytomegalovirus exposure and HLA in healthy donors. Study-wide findings and caveats: In the 90 to 150 validation repertoires, approximately 94% of cluster scores exceeded 0, per a later analysis.

Sequencing was performed with immunoSEQ multiplex PCR; in TCRdb, only in-frame clones are kept and a portion is missing. The sample yields about 250,000 clones, less than 90% seen once. This clone was seen a few times. Its antigen is as yet unknown. CDR3 size: 13 residues. After removal of 5 bases from V and 5 bases from J, the junction contained 3 bases not matched to a gene. Looked up from germline, CDR1 is SGHAT and CDR2 is FQNNGV. The sequenced sample was PBMCs. This rearrangement joins TRBV11-2 to TRBJ1-1; TRBD1 agrees at 9 bases. This receptor was obtained from a man aged 18 to 30 in good health and CMV-seropositive. The CDR3, as DNA: TGTGCCAGCAGCATGACAGGGGGGACTGAAGCTTTCTTT. Its translation is CASSMTGGTEAFF.